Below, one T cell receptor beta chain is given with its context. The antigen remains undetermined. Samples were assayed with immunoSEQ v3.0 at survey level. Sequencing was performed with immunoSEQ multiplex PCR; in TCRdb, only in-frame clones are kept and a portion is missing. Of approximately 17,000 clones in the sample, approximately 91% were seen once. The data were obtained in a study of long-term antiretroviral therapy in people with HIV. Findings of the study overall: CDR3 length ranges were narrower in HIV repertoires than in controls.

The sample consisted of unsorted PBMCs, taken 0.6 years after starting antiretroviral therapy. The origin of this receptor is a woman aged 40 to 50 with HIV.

The CDR3 sequence: CASSKGAPEKLFF. The DNA of the CDR3 is TGTGCCAGTAGTAAGGGGGCACCTGAAAAACTGTTTTTT. The J gene is TRBJ1-4, the V gene TRBV19; TRBD1 aligns across 7 bases. CDR3 length: 13 amino acids. Germline V CDR1 and CDR2: LNHDA, SQIVND (reference sequence). V was pared by 4 bases and J by 7 bases, with 3 bases of the junction left unmatched.